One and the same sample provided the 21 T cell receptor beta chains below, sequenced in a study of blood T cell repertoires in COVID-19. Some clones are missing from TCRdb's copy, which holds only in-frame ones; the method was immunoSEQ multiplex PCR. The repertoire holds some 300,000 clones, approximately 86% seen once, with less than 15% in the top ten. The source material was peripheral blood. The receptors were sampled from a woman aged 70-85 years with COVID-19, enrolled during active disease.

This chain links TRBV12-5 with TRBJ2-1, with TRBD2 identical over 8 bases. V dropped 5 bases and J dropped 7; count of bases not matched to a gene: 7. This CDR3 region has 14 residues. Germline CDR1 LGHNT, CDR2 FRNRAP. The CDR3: CASGTGLERNEQFF. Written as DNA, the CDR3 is TGTGCTAGTGGTACGGGACTAGAGCGAAATGAGCAGTTCTTC.

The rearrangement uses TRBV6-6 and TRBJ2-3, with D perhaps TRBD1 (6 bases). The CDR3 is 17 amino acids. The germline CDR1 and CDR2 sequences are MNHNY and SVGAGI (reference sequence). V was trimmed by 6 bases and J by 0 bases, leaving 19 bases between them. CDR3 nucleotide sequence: TGTGCCAGCAGCCGAACAGGGACCGGACTTAGCACAGATACGCAGTATTTT. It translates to CASSRTGTGLSTDTQYF.

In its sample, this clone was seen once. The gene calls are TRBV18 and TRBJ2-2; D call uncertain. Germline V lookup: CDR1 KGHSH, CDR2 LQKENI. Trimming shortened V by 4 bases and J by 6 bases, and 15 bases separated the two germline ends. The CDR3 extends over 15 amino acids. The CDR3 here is CASSQTAALAGELFF. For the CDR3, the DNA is TGTGCCAGCTCACAAACGGCGGCTTTGGCCGGGGAGCTGTTTTTT.

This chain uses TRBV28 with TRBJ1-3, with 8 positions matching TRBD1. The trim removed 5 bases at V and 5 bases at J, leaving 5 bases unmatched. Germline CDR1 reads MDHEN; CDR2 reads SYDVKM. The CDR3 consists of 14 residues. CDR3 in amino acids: CASSPGDRRNTIYF. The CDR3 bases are TGTGCCAGCAGTCCGGGGGACAGGAGAAACACCATATATTTT.

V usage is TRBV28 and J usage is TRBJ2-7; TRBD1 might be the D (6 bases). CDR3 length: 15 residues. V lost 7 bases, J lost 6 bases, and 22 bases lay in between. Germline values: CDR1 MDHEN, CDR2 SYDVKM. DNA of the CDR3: TGTGCCAGCAATACTCCAGGGGTAGGTTCGGGCGAGCAGTACTTC. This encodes CASNTPGVGSGEQYF.

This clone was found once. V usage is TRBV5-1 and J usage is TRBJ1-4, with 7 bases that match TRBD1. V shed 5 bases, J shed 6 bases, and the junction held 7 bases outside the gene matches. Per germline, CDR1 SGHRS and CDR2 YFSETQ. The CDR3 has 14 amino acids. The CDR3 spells CASRSGTAHEKLFF. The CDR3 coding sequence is TGCGCCAGCAGGTCCGGGACAGCTCATGAAAAACTGTTTTTT.

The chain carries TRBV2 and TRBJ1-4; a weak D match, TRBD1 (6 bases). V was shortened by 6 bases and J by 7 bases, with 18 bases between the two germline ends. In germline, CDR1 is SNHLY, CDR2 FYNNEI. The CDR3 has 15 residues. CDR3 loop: CASRQQGSGPEKLFF. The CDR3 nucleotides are TGTGCCAGCAGGCAACAGGGCTCAGGCCCTGAAAAACTGTTTTTT.

The CDR3 DNA reads as TGTGCCAGCAGCCTAGGAGGTACCTGGGACGAGCAGTACTTC. This encodes CASSLGGTWDEQYF. The chain recombines TRBV7-9 with TRBJ2-7, with a possible D match to TRBD2 (5 bases). Per germline, CDR1 SEHNR and CDR2 FQNEAQ (reference sequence). This CDR3 has 14 amino acids. V was cut by 5 bases and J by 5 bases, with 16 bases left in between.

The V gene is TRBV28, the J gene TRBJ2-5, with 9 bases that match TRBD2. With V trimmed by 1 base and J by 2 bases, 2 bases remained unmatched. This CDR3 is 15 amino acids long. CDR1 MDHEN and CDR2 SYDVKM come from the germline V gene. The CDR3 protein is CASSLYSGGQETQYF. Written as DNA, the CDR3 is TGTGCCAGCAGTTTATATAGCGGGGGACAAGAGACCCAGTACTTC.

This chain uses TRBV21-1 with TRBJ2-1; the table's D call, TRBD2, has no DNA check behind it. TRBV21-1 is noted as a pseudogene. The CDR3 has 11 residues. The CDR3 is CASQEADEQFF. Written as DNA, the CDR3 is TGTGCCAGCCAAGAGGCAGATGAGCAGTTCTTC.

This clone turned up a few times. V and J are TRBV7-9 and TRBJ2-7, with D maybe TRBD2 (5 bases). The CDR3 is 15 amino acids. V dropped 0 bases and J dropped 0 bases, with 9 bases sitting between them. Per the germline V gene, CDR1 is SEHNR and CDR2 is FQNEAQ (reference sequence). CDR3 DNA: TGTGCCAGCAGCTTAGCGCGGGCAGCCTCCTACGAGCAGTACTTC. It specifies CASSLARAASYEQYF.

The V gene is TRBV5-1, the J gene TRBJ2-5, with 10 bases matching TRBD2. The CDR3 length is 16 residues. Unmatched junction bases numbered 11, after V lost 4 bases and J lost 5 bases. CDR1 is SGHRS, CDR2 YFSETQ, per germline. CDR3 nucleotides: TGCGCCAGCAGCATCGGGACTAGCGTACCGTCGGAGACCCAGTACTTC. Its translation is CASSIGTSVPSETQYF.

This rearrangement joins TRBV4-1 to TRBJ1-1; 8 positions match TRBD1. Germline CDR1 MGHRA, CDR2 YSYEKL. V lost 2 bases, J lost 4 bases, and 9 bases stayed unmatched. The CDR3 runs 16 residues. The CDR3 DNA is TGCGCCAGCAGCCAACCAAGGACAGGGCGCGCCACTGAAGCTTTCTTT. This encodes CASSQPRTGRATEAFF.

CDR3 loop: CASSSRGETQYF. The CDR3, as DNA: TGTGCCAGTAGTTCCAGGGGAGAGACCCAGTACTTC. This chain connects TRBV19 to TRBJ2-5; D possibly corresponds to TRBD1 (6 bases). Trimming removed 5 bases from V and 4 bases from J, with 8 bases in between. Germline assignment: CDR1 LNHDA and CDR2 SQIVND (reference sequence). The CDR3 length is 12 residues.

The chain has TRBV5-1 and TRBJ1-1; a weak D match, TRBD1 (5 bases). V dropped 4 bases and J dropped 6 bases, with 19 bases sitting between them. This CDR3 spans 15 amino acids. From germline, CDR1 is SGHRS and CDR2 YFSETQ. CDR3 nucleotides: TGCGCCAGCAGCCCGAATTCAGGGCAGGGATCTGAAGCTTTCTTT. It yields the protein CASSPNSGQGSEAFF.

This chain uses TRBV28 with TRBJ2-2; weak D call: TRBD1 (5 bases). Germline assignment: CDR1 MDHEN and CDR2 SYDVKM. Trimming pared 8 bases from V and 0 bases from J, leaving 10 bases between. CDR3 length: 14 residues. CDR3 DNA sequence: TGTGCCAGCCAGGGCGGAGCGAACACCGGGGAGCTGTTTTTT. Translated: CASQGGANTGELFF.

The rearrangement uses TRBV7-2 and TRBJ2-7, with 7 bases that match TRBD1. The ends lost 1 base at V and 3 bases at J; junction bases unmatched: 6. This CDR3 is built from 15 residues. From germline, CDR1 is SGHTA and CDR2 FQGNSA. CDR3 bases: TGTGCCAGCAGCTTAGACTGGGGACAGAGCTACGAGCAGTACTTC. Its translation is CASSLDWGQSYEQYF.

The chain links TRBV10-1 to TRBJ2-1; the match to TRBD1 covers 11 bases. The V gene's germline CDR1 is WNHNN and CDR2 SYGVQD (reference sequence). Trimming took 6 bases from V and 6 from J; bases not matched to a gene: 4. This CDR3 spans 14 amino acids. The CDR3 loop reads CASRPGQGVNEQFF. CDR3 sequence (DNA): TGCGCCAGCAGACCGGGACAGGGGGTCAATGAGCAGTTCTTC.

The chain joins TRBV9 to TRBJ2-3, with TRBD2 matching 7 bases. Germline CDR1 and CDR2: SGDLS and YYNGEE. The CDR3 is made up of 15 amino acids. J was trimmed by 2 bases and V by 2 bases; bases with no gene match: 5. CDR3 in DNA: TGTGCCAGCAGCGTGTCGGGACTATACACAGATACGCAGTATTTT. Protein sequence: CASSVSGLYTDTQYF.

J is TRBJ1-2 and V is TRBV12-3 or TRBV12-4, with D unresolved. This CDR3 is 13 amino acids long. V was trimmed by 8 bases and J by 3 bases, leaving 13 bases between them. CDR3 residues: CASSLIEDYGYTF. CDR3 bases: TGTGCCAGCTCCCTAATCGAGGACTATGGCTACACCTTC.

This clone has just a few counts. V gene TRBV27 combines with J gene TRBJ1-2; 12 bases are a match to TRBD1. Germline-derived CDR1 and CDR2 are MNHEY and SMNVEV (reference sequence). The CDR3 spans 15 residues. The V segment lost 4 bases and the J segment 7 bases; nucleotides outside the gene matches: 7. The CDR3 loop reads CASSSRGQGARGYTF. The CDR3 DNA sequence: TGTGCCAGCAGTTCGAGGGGACAGGGGGCGCGTGGCTACACCTTC.